This T cell receptor beta chain comes out of a study of T cell repertoires in cytomegalovirus infection. V shed 3 bases, J shed 1 base, and the junction held 9 bases outside the gene matches. CDR3 length: 19 amino acids. From germline, CDR1 is MNHEY and CDR2 SMNVEV (reference sequence). Via MiXCR, TCRdb re-called the reads, giving one row per CDR3 protein. The table lists approximately 310,000 distinct CDR3 sequences, roughly 25% of them singletons, with 13% in the top ten. On this clonotype itself: What it recognizes is unknown.

Here the sequenced sample was cultured PBMCs, taken from culture after CMV antigen stimulation. The receptor's source is a human donor in good health (CMV status not recorded). Some clones in this sample may be carry-over from other donors' samples. This chain connects TRBV27 to TRBJ2-6, with 10 bases aligning to TRBD1. The CDR3 sequence is CASSFGVRQGASGANVLTF. The CDR3 DNA sequence: TGTGCCAGCAGTTTTGGAGTGAGACAGGGGGCTTCTGGGGCCAACGTCCTGACTTTC.